This entry lists 27 T cell receptor beta chains sequenced from one sample in a study of T cell responses to AZD1222 COVID-19 vaccine. TCRdb keeps only in-frame clones here, not all; method: immunoSEQ multiplex PCR. Here the sample spans roughly 100,000 clones, roughly 86% being singletons. The specimen comprised peripheral blood, sampled 28 days after the second dose of the MenACWY control vaccine. The source is an adult who received the MenACWY meningococcal vaccine as a control.

This chain connects TRBV5-4 to TRBJ2-3; TRBD2 might be the D (6 bases). Germline V gives CDR1 SGHNT, CDR2 YYREEE (reference sequence). This CDR3 contains 15 residues. Trimming took 1 base from V and 4 from J, leaving 13 bases between them. DNA of the CDR3: TGTGCCAGCAGCTTGCTGGAGGGTGGGGCAGATACGCAGTATTTT. This translates into CASSLLEGGADTQYF.

This chain connects TRBV10-3 to TRBJ1-3, with 11 bases that match TRBD1. The ends lost 6 bases at V and 6 bases at J; junction bases unmatched: 7. Germline CDR1 and CDR2: ENHRY and SYGVKD. The CDR3 runs to 15 residues. CDR3: CAIRAPGQGVNTIYF. CDR3 coding DNA: TGTGCCATCAGGGCCCCGGGACAGGGGGTAAACACCATATATTTT.

The sample holds one count of this clone. The chain links TRBV15 to TRBJ2-7, with 10 positions matching TRBD1. CDR1 LNHNV and CDR2 YYDKDF come from the germline V gene (reference sequence). The ends lost 5 bases at V and 9 bases at J; junction bases unmatched: 13. CDR3 length: 15 amino acids. The CDR3 coding sequence is TGTGCCACCAGCGAGACCCTCGGACAGGGGGAAAGGCAGTACTTC. As protein: CATSETLGQGERQYF.

This sequence joins TRBV7-2 and TRBJ1-1; 10 nucleotides line up with TRBD1. CDR1 is SGHTA, CDR2 FQGNSA, per germline. V gave up 6 bases and J gave up 1 base; unmatched junction bases: 8. The CDR3 sequence is 16 residues long. Here the CDR3 DNA reads TGTGCCAGCAGAAAGGGACAGGGGTTAGGGAACACTGAAGCTTTCTTT. Protein: CASRKGQGLGNTEAFF. The complete variable domain, with remaining parts taken from reference TRBV7-2 and TRBJ1-1, reads GAGVSQSPSNKVTEKGKDVELRCDPISGHTALYWYRQSLGQGLEFLIYFQGNSAPDKSGLPSDRFSAERTGGSVSTLTIQRTQQEDSAVYLCASRKGQGLGNTEAFFGQGTRLTVV.

This clone occurred once. The CDR3 here is CASSQGDRGLYYGYTF. In DNA, the CDR3 is TGTGCCAGCAGCCAGGGGGACAGGGGGCTTTACTATGGCTACACCTTC. The rearrangement links TRBV3-1 (or the pseudogene TRBV3-2) to TRBJ1-2; 12 nucleotides align to TRBD1. J lost 3 bases, V lost 3 bases, and 5 bases had no gene match. The CDR3 is made up of 16 amino acids. Germline CDR1 is LGHDT and CDR2 is YNNKEL (reference sequence).

The sample holds one count of this clone. V gene TRBV18 combines with J gene TRBJ2-5, with D possibly being TRBD1 (6 bases). The CDR3 runs 14 residues. Germline CDR1 reads KGHSH; CDR2 reads LQKENI. The ends were cut back, 3 bases at V and 5 bases at J, with 13 bases in the middle. The CDR3 DNA sequence: TGTGCCAGCTCACCCGCTGGGGGCCGTGAGACCCAGTACTTC. Its translation: CASSPAGGRETQYF.

V usage is TRBV4-2 and J usage is TRBJ1-2, with 10 bases aligning to TRBD1. Germline V gene lookup returns CDR1 LGHNA and CDR2 YNFKEQ. The CDR3 runs 20 residues. V was pared by 0 bases and J by 4 bases, with 17 bases of the junction left unmatched. The CDR3 spells CASSQDSVRDRGSGVYGYTF. The CDR3, as DNA: TGTGCCAGCAGCCAAGACTCAGTCCGGGACAGGGGAAGTGGGGTCTATGGCTACACCTTC.

This chain connects TRBV2 to TRBJ1-1; 7 bases are a match to TRBD1. Germline V lookup: CDR1 SNHLY, CDR2 FYNNEI. The CDR3 has 15 amino acids. The V and J ends lost 6 bases and 2 bases, in that order; junction bases with no gene match: 9. CDR3: CASRLRQGPNTEAFF. DNA of the CDR3: TGTGCCAGCAGGCTCAGACAGGGCCCAAACACTGAAGCTTTCTTT.

The CDR3 spells CASSWDSFTYEQYF. CDR3 DNA: TGTGCCAGCAGCTGGGACAGCTTTACCTACGAGCAGTACTTC. The V gene is TRBV5-4, the J gene TRBJ2-7, with 7 bases fitting TRBD1. V lost 3 bases, J lost 2 bases, and 5 bases stayed unmatched. Looked up from germline, CDR1 is SGHNT and CDR2 is YYREEE (reference sequence). The CDR3 sequence is 14 residues long.

This clone showed up just once. This sequence joins TRBV3-1 (or the pseudogene TRBV3-2) and TRBJ2-7, with 8 bases matching TRBD2. This CDR3 spans 15 amino acids. In germline, CDR1 is LGHDT, CDR2 YNNKEL (reference sequence). V lost 1 base, J lost 6 bases, and 8 bases stayed unmatched. The CDR3 bases are TGTGCCAGCAGCCAAGTCCGGGGGGGGCCCGGCGAGCAGTACTTC. As protein: CASSQVRGGPGEQYF.

The V and J genes are TRBV4-3 and TRBJ1-2, with D perhaps matching TRBD1 (6 bases). Trimming took off 0 bases at V and 6 bases at J, with 14 bases between the two ends. The CDR3 spans 15 residues. CDR1 and CDR2 (germline): LGHNA, YSLEER. This chain's CDR3 is CASSQDWGAIDGYTF. The CDR3 nucleotides are TGCGCCAGCAGCCAAGATTGGGGGGCGATCGATGGCTACACCTTC.

This clone was detected only once. The J gene is TRBJ1-2, the V gene TRBV4-3, with D uncertain. This CDR3 is built from 16 residues. Trimming stripped 4 bases from V and 1 base from J, with 16 bases between. CDR1 LGHNA and CDR2 YSLEER come from the germline V gene. CDR3 in DNA: TGCGCCAGCAGCCGGGAAGGCGGGCGGTTTAACTATGGCTACACCTTC. Its protein is CASSREGGRFNYGYTF.

The chain employs TRBV5-1 and TRBJ2-5; 12 bases align to TRBD2. With V trimmed by 2 bases and J by 3 bases, 2 bases remained unmatched. This CDR3 has 15 residues. Germline V CDR1 and CDR2: SGHRS, YFSETQ. The CDR3 DNA follows: TGCGCCAGCAGCTTTGGACTAGCGGGGAAAGAGACCCAGTACTTC. Its translation is CASSFGLAGKETQYF.

This clone showed up just a few times. J is TRBJ2-7 and V is TRBV19; 7 nucleotides line up with TRBD1. Germline CDR1 is LNHDA and CDR2 is SQIVND (reference sequence). The CDR3 runs to 15 residues. V dropped 5 bases and J dropped 4; count of bases not matched to a gene: 11. The CDR3 sequence is CASSPKQGIRYEQYF. CDR3 sequence (DNA): TGTGCCAGTAGTCCTAAACAGGGGATAAGGTACGAGCAGTACTTC. Full variable domain (outside the CDR3, taken from reference TRBV19 and TRBJ2-7): DGGITQSPKYLFRKEGQNVTLSCEQNLNHDAMYWYRQDPGQGLRLIYYSQIVNDFQKGDIAEGYSVSREKKESFPLTVTSAQKNPTAFYLCASSPKQGIRYEQYFGPGTRLTVT.

The chain is built from TRBV2 and TRBJ1-2; the D gene is possibly TRBD1 (5 bases). Germline V gives CDR1 SNHLY, CDR2 FYNNEI. The CDR3 consists of 13 residues. Between the trimmed V and J ends, which lost 3 bases and 3 bases, there was a span of 8 bases. The CDR3 loop is CASSDGGDYGYTF. Written as DNA, the CDR3 is TGTGCCAGCAGTGATGGGGGGGACTATGGCTACACCTTC.

J is TRBJ1-2 and V is TRBV27; D may be TRBD1 (5 bases). In germline, CDR1 is MNHEY, CDR2 SMNVEV (reference sequence). This CDR3 comprises 17 residues. V was pared by 1 base and J by 1 base, with 16 bases between. The CDR3 coding sequence is TGTGCCAGCAGTTTATGGAATGGGCCCGACAGTAACTATGGCTACACCTTC. The encoded protein is CASSLWNGPDSNYGYTF.

The CDR3 DNA follows: TGTGCCAGCTCACCACGGCAGAGTCGTAGCAATCAGCCCCAGCATTTT. Amino acid sequence: CASSPRQSRSNQPQHF. V usage is TRBV18 and J usage is TRBJ1-5; D unclear. The CDR3 has 16 amino acids. Germline lookup yields CDR1 KGHSH and CDR2 LQKENI. V was trimmed by 1 base and J by 0 bases, leaving 10 bases between them.

V usage is TRBV29-1 and J usage is TRBJ2-3; D is undetermined. Germline values: CDR1 SQVTM, CDR2 ANQGSEA. This CDR3 is built from 13 residues. The CDR3: CSVCRDTTDTQYF. CDR3 coding DNA: TGCAGTGTCTGCCGAGACACCACAGATACGCAGTATTTT.

The chain is built from TRBV18 and TRBJ1-2, with D unresolved. Germline CDR1 and CDR2: KGHSH and LQKENI. The CDR3 has 12 residues. Trimming removed 2 bases from V and 4 bases from J, with 5 bases in between. DNA of the CDR3: TGTGCCAGCTCACCAGACCTCTATGGCTACACCTTC. Its protein product is CASSPDLYGYTF.

The chain recombines TRBV4-3 with TRBJ1-4; 7 nucleotides agree with TRBD1. CDR3 length: 16 amino acids. The J segment lost 0 bases and the V segment lost 4 bases, leaving 5 bases of the junction unmatched. Per the germline V gene, CDR1 is LGHNA and CDR2 is YSLEER. This CDR3 is CASSRTGQPTNEKLFF. The CDR3, as DNA: TGCGCCAGCAGCCGCACGGGACAGCCAACTAATGAAAAACTGTTTTTT.

The chain uses TRBV29-1 and TRBJ1-1; D remains unclear. Deletions cut 7 bases from V and 1 base from J, with 10 bases between. This CDR3 is built from 12 residues. The V gene's germline CDR1 is SQVTM and CDR2 ANQGSEA. CDR3 in amino acids: CSASIQNTEAFF. The CDR3 nucleotides are TGCAGCGCCAGTATACAGAACACTGAAGCTTTCTTT.

The genes are TRBV3-1 (or the pseudogene TRBV3-2) and TRBJ1-1, with 7 bases matching TRBD1. The V gene's germline CDR1 is LGHDT and CDR2 YNNKEL (reference sequence). The V segment lost 1 base and the J segment 6 bases; nucleotides outside the gene matches: 8. CDR3 size: 15 residues. Here the CDR3 reads CASSQVDAQGAEAFF. CDR3 DNA sequence: TGTGCCAGCAGCCAAGTGGATGCCCAGGGGGCTGAAGCTTTCTTT.

The chain uses TRBV7-2 and TRBJ2-1, with TRBD2 identical over 8 bases. Germline V gene sequence: CDR1 SGHTA, CDR2 FQGNSA. This CDR3 is built from 16 residues. Unmatched junction bases numbered 9, after V lost 4 bases and J lost 4 bases. CDR3: CASSSQPGLAYNEQFF. CDR3 in DNA: TGTGCCAGCAGCTCCCAACCCGGACTAGCTTACAATGAGCAGTTCTTC.

The V and J genes are TRBV10-3 and TRBJ1-4; D remains unclear. With 0 bases removed from V and 8 bases from J, the gap between germline ends came to 7 bases. CDR1 and CDR2 from the germline V gene are ENHRY and SYGVKD. This CDR3 contains 13 residues. CDR3 residues: CAISESLQEKLFF. CDR3 DNA: TGTGCCATCAGTGAGTCATTGCAGGAAAAACTGTTTTTT.

As concerns this clone: Other nucleotide sequences from this sample produce the same CDR3. V gene TRBV7-2 combines with J gene TRBJ2-2, with unresolved D. The CDR3 runs 13 residues. V lost 5 bases, J lost 2 bases, and 6 bases lay in between. Per the germline V gene, CDR1 is SGHTA and CDR2 is FQGNSA. The CDR3 DNA follows: TGTGCCAGCAGCCTACCCAACACCGGGGAGCTGTTTTTT. Amino acids: CASSLPNTGELFF.

Only one count was recorded for this clone. The chain uses TRBV5-4 and TRBJ2-7; D possibly uses TRBD1 or TRBD2 (5 bases each). The CDR3 extends over 15 amino acids. V lost 3 bases and J lost 0, with 13 bases in between. Germline CDR1 reads SGHNT; CDR2 reads YYREEE (reference sequence). As DNA, the CDR3 is TGTGCCAGCAGCTCACCGGGACGGTCCTCCTACGAGCAGTACTTC. Protein: CASSSPGRSSYEQYF.

The chain combines TRBV7-8 with TRBJ1-5, with 7 bases that match TRBD1. The CDR3 length is 17 residues. CDR1 is SGHVS, CDR2 FQNEAQ, per germline. V shed 4 bases and J 6 bases; nucleotides not matched to a gene: 15. Written as DNA, the CDR3 is TGTGCCAGCAGCTATGGGGACAGTCCTAAGTCCCCTCAGCCCCAGCATTTT. Its protein is CASSYGDSPKSPQPQHF.